This record concerns one TCR beta chain sequence. There is no known antigen for this receptor. No much larger clone exists at a distance of one base, and base qualities are not known. The time point label, as the study defines it: week 11, during vaccination. Each vaccine dose was 300 ug of a 20-mer mutant IDH1 peptide in Montanide, given subcutaneously with topical imiquimod. Newly diagnosed WHO grade 3 or 4 IDH1-mutant astrocytomas showing loss of nuclear ATRX were present in the donors. The samples were drawn from NOA16, a multicentre, single-arm, open-label phase I trial in Germany that tested a mutant IDH1 peptide vaccine in humans for the first time. Genomic DNA for TCRB sequencing was extracted from EDTA blood using the DNeasy Blood and Tissue Kit. Preparation of the library involved the immunoSEQ multiplex PCR assay. The hsTCRB Kit was used according to the manufacturer's protocol to amplify rearranged TCR beta chain sequences. TCRB libraries were sequenced on an Illumina MiSeq. Per the original workflow: The kit vendor's proprietary platform handled demultiplexing, trimming and gene mapping. TCRdb's version of the immuneACCESS table is confined to in-frame rearrangements and falls short of the full clone set. An unresolved V gene accounts for under half of the shortfall where checked; the remainder is of unknown origin. The DNA gave D and trimming, while V, J and clone size come from that table. For this sample there are some 33,000 clones; roughly 78% appear just once. Almost 25% of the sample is in the top ten clones.

Including cysteine and phenylalanine, the CDR3 has 17 amino acids. Only the CDR3 part of the read is kept: 51 bases, read in frame from the first base. The junction carries 19 bases between V and J, which are trimmed by 4 bases and 5 bases respectively. Taken from the germline V gene, the CDR1 and CDR2 loops are SGHRS and YFSETQ. This specimen belongs to a study of a mutant IDH1 vaccine in newly diagnosed glioma (TCRdb year 2021). At the level of the whole study: Eight vaccinations were administered to patients in weeks 1, 3, 5, 7, 11, 15, 19 and 23, corresponding to visits V03 through V10. Prior to enrollment, standard therapy consisting of radiotherapy alone, temozolomide alone, or radiochemotherapy with temozolomide had been administered to patients, with the combination being received by most patients. The roughly 32 treated patients were 62.5% male and roughly 40% female, with a mean age of around 40 years. Longitudinal TCRB deep sequencing was performed for 20 to 25 treated patients wherever samples were available for exploratory analyses. Vaccination started 4-6 weeks after radiotherapy alone, or was given together with temozolomide cycles in the groups whose treatment included chemotherapy. Six visits were used for peripheral blood collection: V03 (baseline), V05, V07, V10, V12 and V13. Paper-wide results and their limitations: PBMC samples for TCRB deep sequencing were selected based on availability. According to the authors, sample limitations meant that analyses of patient blood samples could not be reproduced. Pseudoprogression seemed to be unrelated to changes in the top peripheral T cell clonotypes found by TCRB sequencing. Immune responses induced by the vaccine were seen in approximately 93% of patients across multiple MHC alleles.

Recombination joined TRBV5-1 with TRBJ1-6; a tentative D call is TRBD1 (6 bases match). The sequencing here drew on PBMCs, taken from a glioma patient whose treatment included an IDH1 peptide vaccine. The source of this sequence is a man aged 30 to 45 with glioma. The nucleotides read TGCGCCAGCAGCGCGTCATTACAGGGAGTCCATAATTCACCCCTCCACTTT. This sequence encodes CASSASLQGVHNSPLHF.